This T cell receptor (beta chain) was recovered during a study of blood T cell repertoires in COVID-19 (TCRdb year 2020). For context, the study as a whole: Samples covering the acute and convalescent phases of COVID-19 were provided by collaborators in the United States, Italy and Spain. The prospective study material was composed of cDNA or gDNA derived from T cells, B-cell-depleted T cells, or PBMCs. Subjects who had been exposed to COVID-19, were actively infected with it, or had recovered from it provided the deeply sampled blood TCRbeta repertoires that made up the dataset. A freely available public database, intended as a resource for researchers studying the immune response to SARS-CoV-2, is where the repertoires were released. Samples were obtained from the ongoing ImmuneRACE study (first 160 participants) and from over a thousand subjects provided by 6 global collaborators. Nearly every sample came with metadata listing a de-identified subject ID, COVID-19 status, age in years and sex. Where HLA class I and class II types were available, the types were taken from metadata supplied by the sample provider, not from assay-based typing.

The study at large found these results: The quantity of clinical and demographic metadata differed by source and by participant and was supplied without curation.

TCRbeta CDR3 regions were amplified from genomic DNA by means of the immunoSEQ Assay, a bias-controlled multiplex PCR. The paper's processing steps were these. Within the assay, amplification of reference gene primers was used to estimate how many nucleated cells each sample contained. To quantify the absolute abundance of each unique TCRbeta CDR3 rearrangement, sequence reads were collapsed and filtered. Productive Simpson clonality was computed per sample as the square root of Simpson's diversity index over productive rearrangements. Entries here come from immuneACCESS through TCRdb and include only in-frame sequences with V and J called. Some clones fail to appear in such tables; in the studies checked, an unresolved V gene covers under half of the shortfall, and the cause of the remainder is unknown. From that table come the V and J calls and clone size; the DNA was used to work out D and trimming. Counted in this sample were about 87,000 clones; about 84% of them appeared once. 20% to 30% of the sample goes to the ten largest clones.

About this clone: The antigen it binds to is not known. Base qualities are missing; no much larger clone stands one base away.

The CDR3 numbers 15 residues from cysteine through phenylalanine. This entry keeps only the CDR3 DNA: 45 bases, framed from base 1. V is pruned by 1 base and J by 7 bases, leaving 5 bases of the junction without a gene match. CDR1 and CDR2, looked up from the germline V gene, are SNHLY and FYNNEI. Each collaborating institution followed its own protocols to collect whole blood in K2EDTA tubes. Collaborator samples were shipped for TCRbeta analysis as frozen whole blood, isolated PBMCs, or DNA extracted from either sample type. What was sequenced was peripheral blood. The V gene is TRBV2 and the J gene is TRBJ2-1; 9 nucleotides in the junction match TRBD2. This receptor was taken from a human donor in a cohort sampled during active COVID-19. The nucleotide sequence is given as TGTGCCAGCAGTGAAGAGACTAGCGGCTTGAATGAGCAGTTCTTC. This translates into CASSEETSGLNEQFF.